This T cell receptor (beta chain) was recorded in a study of identical twins. This clonotype showed up many times. Template switching, a step in the protocol, added a universal primer site, and cDNA carried unique molecular identifiers. In TCRdb, the 5' RACE reads were re-called with MiXCR into one record per CDR3 protein. Of under 300,000 distinct CDR3 sequences in the sample, about 14% were seen once. The V end lost 2 bases, the J end lost 2 bases, and 10 bases lay between the germline ends. CDR1 is MNHEY and CDR2 is SMNVEV in the germline V gene (reference sequence). The CDR3 is 15 amino acids. In every case, the donor was a healthy Caucasian.

This TCR was recovered from a woman between 18 and 29 years old in good health. The specimen was memory (CD45RO+) T cells sorted from blood. The chain combines TRBV27 with TRBJ2-1; the D is unclear. CDR3 sequence: CASSLRVGAYNEQFF. Written as DNA, the CDR3 is TGTGCCAGCAGTTTAAGGGTAGGCGCCTACAATGAGCAGTTCTTC.